This T cell receptor (beta chain) was recovered during a study of cytomegalovirus exposure and HLA in healthy donors. In the PCR, 60 Vbeta and 13 Jbeta primers were used. Libraries were prepared by immunoSEQ multiplex PCR; TCRdb keeps only in-frame clonotypes and omits some of them. The sample has roughly 75,000 clones, approximately 82% seen once; the top ten hold 15% to 20%. Study-wide results and limits: Most subjects had HLA-A and HLA-B alleles reportedly predicted accurately by TCR beta sequences.

As for this clone: The antigen remains unidentified.

This CDR3 spans 13 amino acids. The germline V gene has CDR1 SGHVS and CDR2 FNYEAQ. Germline trimming cut 6 bases from V and 3 bases from J; bases unmatched to any gene: 3. The specimen was PBMCs. The clonotype originates from a man between 65 and 80 years old in good health and CMV-seropositive. The chain has TRBV7-6 and TRBJ2-7; 9 positions agree with TRBD1. As DNA, the CDR3 is TGTGCCAGCAGTCTGGACAGGGGCTACGAGCAGTACTTC. Translating gives CASSLDRGYEQYF.